This T cell receptor (beta chain) was profiled in a study of CD8 T cells in Susac syndrome. Germline CDR1 reads SEHNR; CDR2 reads FQNEAQ (reference sequence). This CDR3 comprises 11 residues. The V gene lost 5 bases and the J gene lost 9 bases, with 9 bases spanning the gap. A quantity of roughly 0.5 to 1 ug RNA underwent reverse transcription using random hexamers. TCRdb reprocessed the immunoSEQ multiplex PCR reads with MiXCR, giving one entry per CDR3 protein. Here the sample spans 150,000 to 200,000 distinct CDR3 sequences, around 94% being singletons. The sequence was obtained from a human donor in good health. The rearrangement joins TRBV7-9 to TRBJ2-3; unclear D gene. Sequenced sample: CD4+ T cells from PBMCs. CDR3 residues: CASSRYETQYF. For the CDR3, the DNA is TGTGCCAGCAGCCGTTATGAGACGCAGTATTTT.